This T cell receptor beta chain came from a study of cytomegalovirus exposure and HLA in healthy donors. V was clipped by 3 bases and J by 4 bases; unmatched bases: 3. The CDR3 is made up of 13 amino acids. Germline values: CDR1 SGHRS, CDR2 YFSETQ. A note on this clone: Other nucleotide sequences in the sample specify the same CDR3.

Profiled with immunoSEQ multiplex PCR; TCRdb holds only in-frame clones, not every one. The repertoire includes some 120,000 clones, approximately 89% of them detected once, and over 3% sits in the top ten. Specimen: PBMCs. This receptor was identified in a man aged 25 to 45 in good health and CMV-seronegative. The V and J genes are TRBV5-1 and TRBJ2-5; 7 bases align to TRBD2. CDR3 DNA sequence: TGCGCCAGCAGCTCGGGGGGAGCAGAGACCCAGTACTTC. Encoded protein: CASSSGGAETQYF. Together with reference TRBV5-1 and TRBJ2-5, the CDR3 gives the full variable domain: KAGVTQTPRYLIKTRGQQVTLSCSPISGHRSVSWYQQTPGQGLQFLFEYFSETQRNKGNFPGRFSGRQFSNSRSEMNVSTLELGDSALYLCASSSGGAETQYFGPGTRLLVL.